The T cell receptor (beta chain) under discussion was sequenced for a study of T cell changes during pregnancy in multiple sclerosis. There are 15 residues in the CDR3. With V trimmed by 5 bases and J by 2 bases, 4 bases remained unmatched. Germline V gene sequence: CDR1 MNHEY, CDR2 SVGAGI. Profiled with immunoSEQ multiplex PCR; TCRdb holds only in-frame clones, not every one. The table lists approximately 44,000 clones, more than 85% of them singletons, with roughly 7.2% in the top ten. The source was CD8+ T cells from peripheral blood mononuclear cells, collected in the third trimester of pregnancy. The TCR comes from a female donor with multiple sclerosis, enrolled in a pregnancy study. The chain employs TRBV6-5 and TRBJ2-1; 9 nucleotides align to TRBD1. In nucleotides, the CDR3 is TGTGCCAGCAGTGGGACAGGGAGCCCCTACAATGAGCAGTTCTTC. It encodes CASSGTGSPYNEQFF.